The 25 T cell receptor beta chains reported below all come from one sample, sequenced in a study of blood T cell repertoires in COVID-19. The repertoire was sequenced with immunoSEQ multiplex PCR; TCRdb's copy has only in-frame clones and lacks some. The sample shows some 150,000 clones, roughly nine tenths of them seen only once. Sequenced input: peripheral blood. Source of these receptors: a human donor in a cohort sampled during active COVID-19.

This sequence joins TRBV3-1 (or the pseudogene TRBV3-2) and TRBJ1-2; D perhaps matches TRBD1 (5 bases). The ends were cut back, 0 bases at V and 5 bases at J, with 16 bases in the middle. This CDR3 contains 16 residues. Per the germline V gene, CDR1 is LGHDT and CDR2 is YNNKEL (reference sequence). CDR3 in amino acids: CASSQDGGPLGYGYTF. CDR3 bases: TGTGCCAGCAGCCAAGACGGGGGACCTCTTGGGTATGGCTACACCTTC.

The chain employs TRBV6-2 or TRBV6-3 and TRBJ2-7, with 11 bases aligning to TRBD2. Trimming took 5 bases from V and 0 from J; bases not matched to a gene: 3. CDR3 length equals 15 residues. CDR1 MNHEY and CDR2 SVGEGT come from the germline V gene. CDR3 region: CASSATSGGSYEQYF. CDR3 nucleotide sequence: TGTGCCAGCAGTGCCACTAGCGGGGGCTCCTACGAGCAGTACTTC.

The chain uses TRBV7-8 and TRBJ1-2; D is undetermined. Germline V lookup: CDR1 SGHVS, CDR2 FQNEAQ. V was trimmed by 3 bases and J by 7 bases, leaving 12 bases between them. This CDR3 has 13 residues. The chain's CDR3 is CASSFRGDGGYTF. The CDR3 coding sequence is TGTGCCAGCAGCTTTCGGGGAGATGGTGGCTACACCTTC.

The genes are TRBV7-6 and TRBJ2-2; TRBD1 is a possible D gene (6 bases). CDR1 and CDR2 (germline): SGHVS, FNYEAQ. V shed 2 bases and J shed 3 bases, with 16 bases lying between them. The CDR3 runs 17 residues. CDR3 sequence (DNA): TGTGCCAGCAGCTTACCACAGGGTAGTATCGACACCGGGGAGCTGTTTTTT. Amino acids: CASSLPQGSIDTGELFF.

The chain combines TRBV4-1 with TRBJ1-2; tentative D call: TRBD1 (6 bases). Germline V CDR1 and CDR2: MGHRA, YSYEKL. This CDR3 comprises 15 residues. V lost 4 bases and J 5 bases, leaving 17 bases between the germline ends. CDR3 loop: CASSPTPDRIYGYTF. DNA of the CDR3: TGCGCCAGCAGCCCAACTCCTGACAGGATTTATGGCTACACCTTC.

This chain uses TRBV5-1 with TRBJ2-7; D ambiguous. Germline V CDR1 and CDR2: SGHRS, YFSETQ. CDR3 length: 13 residues. V gave up 2 bases and J gave up 1 base, with 7 bases separating them. The CDR3 spells CASSFTASYEQYF. CDR3 in DNA: TGCGCCAGCAGCTTCACTGCATCCTACGAGCAGTACTTC.

The rearrangement uses TRBV9 and TRBJ2-2; TRBD2 matches 9 bases. This CDR3 has 16 residues. The junction had 7 bases not matched to a gene; V was cut back by 0 bases and J by 7 bases. Germline V gives CDR1 SGDLS, CDR2 YYNGEE. The chain's CDR3 is CASSVGLAVAGGELFF. The CDR3 DNA reads TGTGCCAGCAGCGTAGGACTAGCGGTTGCCGGCGGGGAGCTGTTTTTT.

CDR3 sequence: CASSIRGEIGDTQYF. The CDR3 region has the DNA TGTGCCAGTAGTATAAGGGGCGAAATTGGAGATACGCAGTATTTT. This rearrangement joins TRBV19 to TRBJ2-3; possibly TRBD1 for D (5 bases). CDR3 size: 15 residues. V shed 2 bases and J shed 5 bases, with 14 bases lying between them. Germline values: CDR1 LNHDA, CDR2 SQIVND (reference sequence).

The chain carries TRBV29-1 and TRBJ2-5; tentatively, D is TRBD1 (6 bases). V lost 3 bases and J lost 4, with 6 bases in between. There are 11 residues in the CDR3. Germline loops: CDR1 SQVTM, CDR2 ANQGSEA. The CDR3 DNA follows: TGCAGCGTTGAGGGGGCAGAGACCCAGTACTTC. This translates into CSVEGAETQYF.

V and J are TRBV6-1 and TRBJ1-2; TRBD1 might be the D (5 bases). The CDR3 has 13 residues. Germline lookup yields CDR1 MNHNS and CDR2 SASEGT. Trimming left V 2 bases short and J 4 bases short, with 8 bases between. Here the CDR3 DNA reads TGTGCCAGCAGTGAACGGGGGTTCTATGGCTACACCTTC. This codes for CASSERGFYGYTF.

This sequence joins TRBV7-9 and TRBJ1-2; D gene unclear. Germline assignment: CDR1 SEHNR and CDR2 FQNEAQ (reference sequence). Trimming left V 1 base short and J 5 bases short, with 14 bases between. The CDR3 has 15 residues. CDR3 nucleotides: TGTGCCAGCAGCTTAGGTGGGAGTCTGAGGTATGGCTACACCTTC. As protein: CASSLGGSLRYGYTF.

The chain carries TRBV7-2 and TRBJ1-6, with TRBD1 matching 8 bases. The CDR3 covers 15 residues. V lost 1 base, J lost 7 bases, and 3 bases stayed unmatched. Germline V gene lookup returns CDR1 SGHTA and CDR2 FQGNSA. CDR3 sequence (DNA): TGTGCCAGCAGCTTAGGGCGACAGGGGAATTCACCCCTCCACTTT. It encodes CASSLGRQGNSPLHF. The full variable domain, completed using reference TRBV7-2 and TRBJ1-6, is GAGVSQSPSNKVTEKGKDVELRCDPISGHTALYWYRQSLGQGLEFLIYFQGNSAPDKSGLPSDRFSAERTGGSVSTLTIQRTQQEDSAVYLCASSLGRQGNSPLHFGNGTRLTVT.

This chain joins TRBV5-6 and TRBJ2-7; 7 bases fit TRBD1. The trim removed 4 bases at V and 1 base at J, leaving 2 bases unmatched. Germline CDR1 SGHDT, CDR2 YYEEEE. This CDR3 has 13 residues. CDR3 protein: CASSPGQSYEQYF. The CDR3 region has the DNA TGTGCCAGCAGCCCGGGACAGTCCTACGAGCAGTACTTC.

The CDR3 sequence is CASSSGTSGLNEQFF. The CDR3 bases are TGTGCCAGCAGTTCCGGGACTAGCGGACTCAATGAGCAGTTCTTC. The rearrangement links TRBV5-4 to TRBJ2-1; 11 nucleotides align to TRBD2. The CDR3 spans 15 residues. The germline V gene has CDR1 SGHNT and CDR2 YYREEE (reference sequence). With 5 bases clipped from V and 6 bases from J, the junction kept 7 bases outside the gene matches.

This chain connects TRBV5-6 to TRBJ2-5; D is perhaps TRBD1 (6 bases). CDR1 SGHDT and CDR2 YYEEEE come from the germline V gene. The CDR3 loop spans 14 amino acids. The V gene lost 3 bases and the J gene lost 5 bases, with 14 bases spanning the gap. The CDR3 protein is CASSSLQGGETQYF. The CDR3 coding sequence is TGTGCCAGCAGCTCGTTACAGGGTGGGGAGACCCAGTACTTC.

V usage is TRBV7-9 and J usage is TRBJ2-6; 7 bases map to TRBD1. Germline loops: CDR1 SEHNR, CDR2 FQNEAQ (reference sequence). The CDR3 totals 18 residues. Germline trimming cut 1 base from V and 1 base from J; bases unmatched to any gene: 7. The CDR3 protein is CASSLGDRASSGANVLTF. For the CDR3, the DNA is TGTGCCAGCAGCTTAGGTGACAGGGCTTCTTCTGGGGCCAACGTCCTGACTTTC. The full variable domain, in which reference TRBV7-9 and TRBJ2-6 provide the parts outside the CDR3, is DTGVSQNPRHKITKRGQNVTFRCDPISEHNRLYWYRQTLGQGPEFLTYFQNEAQLEKSRLLSDRFSAERPKGSFSTLEIQRTEQGDSAMYLCASSLGDRASSGANVLTFGAGSRLTVL.

This chain joins TRBV2 and TRBJ2-7; a possible D gene is TRBD2 (7 bases). The V gene lost 6 bases and the J gene lost 4 bases, with 19 bases spanning the gap. The length of the CDR3 is 15 residues. Germline loops: CDR1 SNHLY, CDR2 FYNNEI. The CDR3 loop is CASSELGGGRYEQYF. The CDR3 bases are TGTGCCAGCAGCGAGCTTGGGGGGGGGCGGTACGAGCAGTACTTC.

This chain connects TRBV3-1 (or the pseudogene TRBV3-2) to TRBJ2-5, with 11 bases that match TRBD2. The CDR3 totals 19 residues. V shed 1 base, J shed 1 base, and the junction held 11 bases outside the gene matches. Germline lookup yields CDR1 LGHDT and CDR2 YNNKEL (reference sequence). Here the CDR3 reads CASSQGGSSSGGPQETQYF. CDR3 DNA sequence: TGTGCCAGCAGCCAAGGAGGGTCCTCTAGCGGGGGGCCCCAAGAGACCCAGTACTTC.

The chain uses TRBV6-6 and TRBJ1-4, with D maybe TRBD1 (6 bases). The V gene's germline CDR1 is MNHNY and CDR2 SVGAGI (reference sequence). V dropped 7 bases and J dropped 1 base, with 16 bases sitting between them. The CDR3 is 16 residues long. CDR3 coding DNA: TGTGCCAGCACTTTCCGGGGGGCGGAAACTAATGAAAAACTGTTTTTT. Translating gives CASTFRGAETNEKLFF.

The rearrangement joins TRBV7-2 to TRBJ2-7; 7 nucleotides agree with TRBD2. CDR1 is SGHTA and CDR2 is FQGNSA in the germline V gene. The CDR3 is 14 amino acids. V gave up 5 bases and J gave up 5 bases; unmatched junction bases: 9. The CDR3 bases are TGTGCCAGCAGCACGTACGGGACTACTAACGAGCAGTACTTC. Protein: CASSTYGTTNEQYF. Based on the CDR3 plus reference TRBV7-2 and TRBJ2-7, the full variable domain is GAGVSQSPSNKVTEKGKDVELRCDPISGHTALYWYRQSLGQGLEFLIYFQGNSAPDKSGLPSDRFSAERTGGSVSTLTIQRTQQEDSAVYLCASSTYGTTNEQYFGPGTRLTVT.

CDR3 nucleotides: TGTGCCAGCAGACGGACAGAAATGAACACTGAAGCTTTCTTT. Amino acid sequence: CASRRTEMNTEAFF. V is TRBV7-2 and J is TRBJ1-1; D possibly corresponds to TRBD1 (6 bases). CDR1 and CDR2 (germline): SGHTA, FQGNSA. There are 14 residues in the CDR3. V lost 6 bases, J lost 0 bases, and 11 bases lay in between. Drawing the rest from reference TRBV7-2 and TRBJ1-1, the complete variable domain is GAGVSQSPSNKVTEKGKDVELRCDPISGHTALYWYRQSLGQGLEFLIYFQGNSAPDKSGLPSDRFSAERTGGSVSTLTIQRTQQEDSAVYLCASRRTEMNTEAFFGQGTRLTVV.

V is TRBV2 and J is TRBJ1-5; D might be TRBD1 (5 bases). This CDR3 is built from 14 residues. V lost 4 bases to trimming and J lost 4 bases, with 11 bases between them. Germline loops: CDR1 SNHLY, CDR2 FYNNEI. This CDR3 reads CASSAVGGNQPQHF. The DNA for the CDR3 is TGTGCCAGCAGTGCGGTCGGGGGGAATCAGCCCCAGCATTTT.

V is TRBV6-1 and J is TRBJ2-7, with a weak D call TRBD2 (6 bases). The CDR3 runs to 13 residues. The ends were cut back, 3 bases at V and 3 bases at J, with 9 bases in the middle. Per the germline V gene, CDR1 is MNHNS and CDR2 is SASEGT. CDR3 DNA sequence: TGTGCCAGCAGTGACAGGAGGGGCTACGAGCAGTACTTC. Translation gives CASSDRRGYEQYF.

This rearrangement joins TRBV12-3 or TRBV12-4 to TRBJ2-1, with 9 bases identical to TRBD1. The trim removed 5 bases at V and 8 bases at J, leaving 4 bases unmatched. CDR3 length equals 13 residues. CDR3 sequence: CASSVHRGHEQFF. Here the CDR3 DNA reads TGTGCCAGCAGTGTCCACAGGGGGCATGAGCAGTTCTTC.

This chain joins TRBV6-5 and TRBJ1-1, with unresolved D. CDR3 size: 12 residues. Germline CDR1 is MNHEY and CDR2 is SVGAGI. V lost 6 bases to trimming and J lost 10 bases, with 15 bases between them. CDR3 loop: CASSALQYRAFF. CDR3 bases: TGTGCCAGCAGCGCCCTTCAGTACCGAGCTTTCTTT.